This TCR beta chain is from a study of vaccination effects on CD4 cells after COVID-19. TCRdb's copy holds only in-frame clones and misses some; the assay was immunoSEQ multiplex PCR. The data show more than 35,000 clones, with about three fifths seen just once and 15% held by the top ten. A word on this clone: What it binds is unknown.

The CDR3 totals 17 residues. CDR1 is MGHDK, CDR2 SYGVNS, per germline. Germline trimming cut 3 bases from V and 0 bases from J; bases unmatched to any gene: 8. Study-level results: Vaccine- and infection-induced clones showed marked clonal contraction late following vaccination.

ViraFEST expansion of antigen-specific CD4+ T cells with viral peptide pools preceded sequencing. The authors isolated CD4+ T cells after around 10 days of culture. Vaccine recipients lacked prior SARS-CoV-2 infection and had negative nucleocapsid antibodies. Every well got a few million PBMC, which were grown with about 9.6 IU/ml IL-2 and 9 to 10 ug/ml peptides. Half the medium was replaced with IL-2 medium on days 3 and 7. The source of this sequence is a human donor who received a COVID-19 vaccine. The sample here was CD4+ T cells from PBMCs cultured with HCoV-OC43 spike peptides, taken before COVID-19 vaccination. Subset: HCoV-OC43 spike overlapping peptide pool stimulation. This chain uses TRBV25-1 with TRBJ2-4, with 7 positions matching TRBD2. The CDR3 DNA sequence: TGTGCCAGCAGTGAGCGGGAGCATACACTAGCCAAAAACATTCAGTACTTC. Translated: CASSEREHTLAKNIQYF.